The subject of this entry is one T cell receptor (beta chain). This specimen belongs to a study of blood T cell repertoires in COVID-19. Study-level information: Samples of COVID-19 (acute and convalescent) were obtained from the United States, Italy and Spain. Nucleic acid was either cDNA or gDNA, and it came from T cells, B-cell-depleted T cells, or PBMCs.

Repertoires were generated with immunoSEQ multiplex PCR, while TCRdb's copy carries only in-frame clones and drops some. The sample records around 250,000 clones, around 90% being singletons. The CDR3 covers 14 residues. CDR1 and CDR2 from the germline V gene are LNHDA and SQIVND (reference sequence). V was shortened by 0 bases and J by 1 base, with 5 bases between the two germline ends. V and J are TRBV19 and TRBJ2-3, with a possible D match to TRBD1 (5 bases). The material sequenced was peripheral blood. The sequence came from a woman aged 70-85 years with active or convalescent COVID-19. The CDR3 reads CASSIEGGTDTQYF. CDR3 sequence (DNA): TGTGCCAGTAGTATAGAAGGGGGCACAGATACGCAGTATTTT.